Presented here are 15 T cell receptor beta chains from one specimen sequenced in a study of T cells in Graves' hyperthyroidism and ophthalmopathy. Amplification of TCR beta CDR3 regions was performed using RNA transcripts as template. During a first-round RT-PCR of the TCR CDR3, the HTBI primer set was used. TCRdb passed the multiplex PCR reads through MiXCR, listing each CDR3 protein once. The repertoire holds about 420,000 distinct CDR3 sequences, with roughly an eighth as singletons. The sample taken for sequencing was blood. These receptors all come from a woman between 18 and 29 years old with Graves' hyperthyroidism.

There are a few counts of this clonotype. The rearrangement links TRBV19 to TRBJ2-7, with 7 nucleotides matching TRBD2. The germline V gene encodes CDR1 LNHDA and CDR2 SQIVND (reference sequence). The trim removed 4 bases at V and 5 bases at J, leaving 8 bases unmatched. CDR3 length: 14 residues. CDR3 amino acids: CASSKGRETDEQYF. The DNA of the CDR3 is TGTGCCAGTAGTAAGGGGCGGGAGACCGACGAGCAGTACTTC.

This clonotype occurred many times. The genes are TRBV11-2 and TRBJ2-7, with a tentative D call TRBD1 (5 bases). The CDR3 is 12 residues long. Germline V lookup: CDR1 SGHAT, CDR2 FQNNGV. The germline V and J ends were trimmed by 5 bases and 3 bases, with 8 bases remaining between them. The CDR3 is CASSADNYEQYF. As DNA, the CDR3 is TGTGCCAGCAGCGCGGACAACTACGAGCAGTACTTC. Looking up the rest from reference TRBV11-2 and TRBJ2-7 gives the full variable domain: EAGVAQSPRYKIIEKRQSVAFWCNPISGHATLYWYQQILGQGPKLLIQFQNNGVVDDSQLPKDRFSAERLKGVDSTLKIQPAKLEDSAVYLCASSADNYEQYFGPGTRLTVT.

CDR3 sequence (DNA): TGTGCCAGTACGAACGACAGACTTCATGCCAAAAACATTCAGTACTTC. Its protein product is CASTNDRLHAKNIQYF. The chain links TRBV19 to TRBJ2-4; D may be TRBD1 (5 bases). Germline loops: CDR1 LNHDA, CDR2 SQIVND (reference sequence). CDR3 length: 16 amino acids. V lost 7 bases, J lost 1 base, and 17 bases lay in between.

This clonotype was picked up many times. The rearrangement links TRBV11-2 to TRBJ2-7; TRBD2 matches at 8 bases. Looked up from germline, CDR1 is SGHAT and CDR2 is FQNNGV. The CDR3 extends over 15 amino acids. J was trimmed by 6 bases and V by 2 bases; bases with no gene match: 9. DNA for the CDR3: TGTGCCAGCAGCTTATACTCGTCGGGGGGGAGCGAGCAGTACTTC. Translated: CASSLYSSGGSEQYF.

This clonotype was seen ten or more times. The chain links TRBV10-3 to TRBJ2-3, with D possibly matching TRBD1 (5 bases). V was clipped by 4 bases and J by 4 bases, with 18 bases between them. This CDR3 is 16 amino acids long. Germline V CDR1 and CDR2: ENHRY, SYGVKD. CDR3 in DNA: TGTGCCATCAGTGCAACGGGCCACCAGACAGCAGATACGCAGTATTTT. Translated: CAISATGHQTADTQYF.

This clonotype appeared a few times. This chain joins TRBV9 and TRBJ2-7, with D unclear. Germline V gene lookup returns CDR1 SGDLS and CDR2 YYNGEE. V was trimmed by 0 bases and J by 0 bases, leaving 7 bases between them. There are 14 residues in the CDR3. The CDR3 bases are TGTGCCAGCAGCGTAGAGGTCGGCTCCTACGAGCAGTACTTC. Encoded protein: CASSVEVGSYEQYF.

This clonotype appeared many times. V and J are TRBV6-1 and TRBJ1-6; D is ambiguous. CDR1 and CDR2 (germline): MNHNS, SASEGT. Deletions cut 5 bases from V and 7 bases from J, with 15 bases between. The CDR3 has 15 amino acids. CDR3 bases: TGTGCCAGCAGTAAGGTGGTCCAGATGAATTCACCCCTCCACTTT. Translation gives CASSKVVQMNSPLHF.

This clonotype appeared many times. The CDR3 loop is CASSLTSGRAGDTQYF. CDR3 DNA: TGTGCCAGCAGTTTGACAAGCGGGAGGGCGGGTGATACGCAGTATTTT. The gene calls are TRBV12-3 or TRBV12-4 and TRBJ2-3; TRBD2 matches at 10 bases. The CDR3 runs 16 residues. V shed 3 bases and J 6 bases; nucleotides not matched to a gene: 9.

There are a few counts of this clonotype. This rearrangement joins TRBV6-9 to TRBJ1-5; D possibly corresponds to TRBD1 (6 bases). The germline V gene encodes CDR1 MNHGY and CDR2 SVAAGI. CDR3 length equals 15 residues. Trimming cost V 3 bases and J 2 bases, with 11 bases left between them. The CDR3 reads CASSYAAGGNQPQHF. CDR3 DNA: TGTGCCAGCAGTTACGCGGCAGGGGGCAATCAGCCCCAGCATTTT.

In this sample, this clonotype turned up a few times. The CDR3 DNA sequence: TGTGCCAGCGGGGGACTAGCGGCATTTAGCTCCTACGAGCAGTACTTC. Translated: CASGGLAAFSSYEQYF. The rearrangement uses TRBV6-1 and TRBJ2-7; 11 positions agree with TRBD2. Germline CDR1 and CDR2: MNHNS and SASEGT. This CDR3 is 16 amino acids long. With V trimmed by 8 bases and J by 0 bases, 9 bases remained unmatched.

This clonotype was seen at least ten times. The chain joins TRBV3-1 to TRBJ2-3; D possibly corresponds to TRBD2 (6 bases). The V and J ends lost 1 base and 8 bases respectively, with 16 bases between them. Germline-derived CDR1 and CDR2 are LGHDT and YNNKEL (reference sequence). The CDR3 has 15 amino acids. The CDR3 DNA follows: TGTGCCAGCAGCCAAGTAACGGGACTCCGAGCTACGCAGTATTTT. Its protein product is CASSQVTGLRATQYF.

The sample holds many counts of this clonotype. V and J are TRBV5-1 and TRBJ2-2, with 8 positions matching TRBD1. The CDR3 is 20 amino acids. With 4 bases clipped from V and 0 bases from J, the junction kept 17 bases outside the gene matches. CDR1 and CDR2 from the germline V gene are SGHRS and YFSETQ. CDR3 sequence (DNA): TGCGCCAGCAGCGCATGGGACAGGCCCAACCCCTCTCCGAACACCGGGGAGCTGTTTTTT. Protein product: CASSAWDRPNPSPNTGELFF.

This clonotype was counted at least ten times. The gene calls are TRBV2 and TRBJ1-2, with D unresolved. Germline V gives CDR1 SNHLY, CDR2 FYNNEI. The CDR3 sequence is 11 residues long. Trimming stripped 5 bases from V and 10 bases from J, with 11 bases between. CDR3 DNA: TGTGCCAGCAGTTCGGAGGTTTTCTACACCTTC. It codes for CASSSEVFYTF.

The chain employs TRBV28 and TRBJ2-1; TRBD1 matches at 7 bases. V lost 3 bases and J lost 3; bases outside the gene matches: 2. Germline CDR1 is MDHEN and CDR2 is SYDVKM. CDR3 length: 14 residues. The DNA for the CDR3 is TGTGCCAGCAGTTTTGGGACAGACTACAATGAGCAGTTCTTC. This sequence encodes CASSFGTDYNEQFF.

The chain carries TRBV2 and TRBJ1-2, with 9 bases matching TRBD1. CDR1 SNHLY and CDR2 FYNNEI come from the germline V gene. The CDR3 covers 13 residues. V lost 5 bases and J lost 8; bases outside the gene matches: 6. In nucleotides, the CDR3 is TGTGCCAGCAGTCGGGACAGGGTGGGCGGCTACACCTTC. Residues: CASSRDRVGGYTF. The entire variable domain, with the rest obtained from reference TRBV2 and TRBJ1-2, is as follows: EPEVTQTPSHQVTQMGQEVILRCVPISNHLYFYWYRQILGQKVEFLVSFYNNEISEKSEIFDDQFSVERPDGSNFTLKIRSTKLEDSAMYFCASSRDRVGGYTFGSGTRLTVV.